These T cell receptor beta chains were read from a single sample in a study of Ad26.COV2.S vaccination and SARS-CoV-2 variants. Produced via immunoSEQ multiplex PCR; TCRdb's table is partial and in-frame only. The sample has hundreds of thousands of clones, around four fifths seen once. This specimen consisted of peripheral blood, obtained in a trial of Ad26.COV2.S vaccine versus placebo. The receptors shown here come from a person between 18 and 60 years old who received the Ad26.COV2.S COVID-19 vaccine or a placebo. Each CDR3 is given without its conserved first and last residue. The size entry is marked missing in some rows and otherwise reads once, few, many or a size class.

J: TRBJ2-7; size: .; V: TRBV5-6; CDR3: ASSYRDRGADEQY
J: TRBJ1-1; size: .; V: TRBV19; CDR3: ATIPAGGETEAF
J: TRBJ2-3; size: .; V: TRBV13; CDR3: ASSLRVTDTQY
J: TRBJ2-3; size: .; V: TRBV7-6; CDR3: ASSLDTSTDTQY
J: TRBJ2-7; size: few; V: TRBV19; CDR3: ASSPGTSGLVQY
J: TRBJ2-7; size: .; V: TRBV5-4; CDR3: ASSDKRGATYEQY
J: TRBJ2-3; size: .; V: TRBV3-1/TRBV3-2; CDR3: ASSPWARTDTQY
J: TRBJ2-1; size: .; V: TRBV5-6; CDR3: ASSDVGNEQF
J: TRBJ2-1; size: .; V: TRBV18; CDR3: ASSPSSPLIATNNEQF
J: TRBJ2-7; size: once; V: TRBV12-3/TRBV12-4; CDR3: ASSLNGGHEQY
J: TRBJ2-1; size: .; V: TRBV5-1; CDR3: ASSLASGRANEQF
J: TRBJ1-6; size: .; V: TRBV30; CDR3: AWRSSYNSPLH
J: TRBJ2-5; size: .; V: TRBV3-1/TRBV3-2; CDR3: ASVPGNAQEY
J: TRBJ2-5; size: .; V: TRBV5-4; CDR3: ASRPSFGEGLQETQY
J: TRBJ1-1; size: .; V: TRBV5-5; CDR3: ASSLGLTEAF
J: TRBJ2-7; size: .; V: TRBV24-1; CDR3: ATSAMSYEQY
J: TRBJ1-5; size: few; V: TRBV10-2; CDR3: ASTKMRNQPQH
J: TRBJ2-2; size: .; V: TRBV9; CDR3: ASSSLQAWELF
J: TRBJ1-1; size: .; V: TRBV19; CDR3: ASSRAVTVSTEAF
J: TRBJ1-5; size: few; V: TRBV19; CDR3: ASSIRQGPNQPQH
J: TRBJ1-2; size: .; V: TRBV6-6; CDR3: ASSSDRYGYT
J: TRBJ1-2; size: .; V: TRBV10-3; CDR3: AISDQGQGSYGYT
J: TRBJ2-1; size: .; V: TRBV29-1; CDR3: SVDAGGREQF
J: TRBJ2-1; size: .; V: TRBV5-1; CDR3: ASSLNNLGEQF
J: TRBJ2-7; size: once; V: TRBV9; CDR3: ASSVGQGRTYEQY
J: TRBJ1-2; size: .; V: TRBV6-5; CDR3: ASSFDLGGGYGYT
J: TRBJ2-7; size: .; V: TRBV6-5; CDR3: ASSLSGRDEQY
J: TRBJ1-4; size: .; V: TRBV29-1; CDR3: SVGRGLGEKLF
J: TRBJ2-1; size: .; V: TRBV30; CDR3: AWSAVSGPLNEQF
J: TRBJ1-5; size: .; V: TRBV15; CDR3: ATSQRGQGHQPQH
J: TRBJ1-6; size: .; V: TRBV21-1; CDR3: ASSRDSPLH
J: TRBJ1-1; size: .; V: TRBV4-2; CDR3: ASSQVRGQGPTEAF
J: TRBJ2-3; size: .; V: TRBV10-3; CDR3: AISALAGADTQY
J: TRBJ2-1; size: .; V: TRBV3-1/TRBV3-2; CDR3: ASTRQGAYNEQF
J: TRBJ2-3; size: .; V: TRBV12-3/TRBV12-4; CDR3: ASSPTSQDTQY
J: TRBJ2-1; size: .; V: TRBV11-3; CDR3: ASSLGRRWF
J: TRBJ2-2; size: .; V: TRBV20-1; CDR3: SASHRDRVPTGELF
J: TRBJ1-2; size: .; V: TRBV7-9; CDR3: ASSLPTGVKEDGYT
J: TRBJ2-2; size: .; V: TRBV6-6; CDR3: ASANFDGELF
J: TRBJ2-1; size: .; V: TRBV5-6; CDR3: ASSLGRPEQF
J: TRBJ1-2; size: .; V: TRBV9; CDR3: ASSETGQGRGGYT